Following are 31 T cell receptor beta chains from one sample sequenced in a study of T cells in Graves' hyperthyroidism and ophthalmopathy. The TCR beta CDR3 regions underwent amplification using RNA transcripts as the source. A first-round RT-PCR of the TCR CDR3 used the HTBI primer set. A single record per CDR3 protein comes from TCRdb applying MiXCR to the multiplex PCR reads. The repertoire holds hundreds of thousands of distinct CDR3 sequences, with around 15% as singletons. Sequenced sample: blood. These receptors originate from a woman aged 40 to 50 with Graves' ophthalmopathy.

The chain recombines TRBV2 with TRBJ1-2; D is unresolved. Germline CDR1 reads SNHLY; CDR2 reads FYNNEI. Trimming left V 6 bases short and J 14 bases short, with 22 bases between. CDR3 length equals 13 residues. CDR3 loop: CASSSLDGSAWTF. CDR3 bases: TGTGCCAGCAGCTCCCTTGACGGATCGGCGTGGACCTTC.

This clonotype was detected ten times or more. The rearrangement links TRBV6-1 to TRBJ2-7, with 11 nucleotides matching TRBD1. The CDR3 covers 17 residues. Unmatched junction bases numbered 8, after V lost 0 bases and J lost 4 bases. The germline gives CDR1 MNHNS, CDR2 SASEGT. In DNA, the CDR3 is TGTGCCAGCAGTGAAGCGCTTCGGACAGGGGGCGGGTACGAGCAGTACTTC. Translated, it gives CASSEALRTGGGYEQYF.

This clonotype was seen repeatedly, ten times or more. The chain carries TRBV12-3 or TRBV12-4 and TRBJ2-6, with D hard to call. The CDR3 is made up of 16 amino acids. The V end lost 3 bases, the J end lost 0 bases, and 9 bases lay between the germline ends. CDR3 coding DNA: TGTGCCAGCAGTTTCCAAGGCATCTCTGGGGCCAACGTCCTGACTTTC. Translated: CASSFQGISGANVLTF.

The chain has TRBV19 and TRBJ2-2, with a tentative D call TRBD2 (5 bases). Germline V gene lookup returns CDR1 LNHDA and CDR2 SQIVND (reference sequence). V was trimmed by 1 base and J by 7 bases, leaving 10 bases between them. The CDR3 totals 14 residues. The CDR3 spells CASSIGAGGGELFF. The CDR3 nucleotides are TGTGCCAGTAGTATAGGCGCAGGAGGCGGGGAGCTGTTTTTT.

This clonotype was detected many times. In DNA form, the CDR3 reads TGTGCCCGAGGAGAGGGGGCGGCCGGAAACACCATATATTTT. Translation: CARGEGAAGNTIYF. The chain carries TRBV30 and TRBJ1-3; 7 bases are a match to TRBD1. The germline V gene encodes CDR1 GTSNPN and CDR2 SVGIG (reference sequence). This CDR3 is 14 amino acids long. V was pared by 8 bases and J by 4 bases, with 11 bases of the junction left unmatched.

This chain uses TRBV29-1 with TRBJ2-5, with 10 positions matching TRBD1. Germline V gene data show CDR1 as SQVTM and CDR2 as ANQGSEA. CDR3 length equals 14 residues. V shed 7 bases and J 0 bases; nucleotides not matched to a gene: 5. CDR3 DNA sequence: TGCAGCGGTCGGGACAGGGGTGACCAAGAGACCCAGTACTTC. Amino acid sequence: CSGRDRGDQETQYF.

This clonotype has ten or more counts. The chain has TRBV27 and TRBJ2-7; either TRBD1 or TRBD2 may supply D (6 bases each). Germline lookup yields CDR1 MNHEY and CDR2 SMNVEV (reference sequence). The CDR3 spans 16 residues. V lost 6 bases to trimming and J lost 2 bases, with 20 bases between them. This CDR3 is CASSFRRGVDPYEQYF. The CDR3 bases are TGTGCCAGCAGCTTCCGAAGGGGGGTTGATCCCTACGAGCAGTACTTC.

This CDR3 is CASSGDRGLVYEQYF. In DNA, the CDR3 is TGTGCCAGCAGTGGCGACAGGGGTCTGGTCTACGAGCAGTACTTC. V usage is TRBV2 and J usage is TRBJ2-7, with TRBD1 identical over 8 bases. Germline V gene lookup returns CDR1 SNHLY and CDR2 FYNNEI. This CDR3 spans 15 amino acids. The junction had 8 bases not matched to a gene; V was cut back by 4 bases and J by 3 bases.

This clonotype was seen more than once but under ten times. One junction end does not reproduce the germline sequence, and a read error may be involved. The J gene is TRBJ1-3, the V gene TRBV7-7; D may be TRBD1 (5 bases). CDR3 length: 15 amino acids. Germline CDR1 SSHAT, CDR2 FNYEAQ (reference sequence). This CDR3 reads CASSPGTDSGNTIYF. The DNA for the CDR3 is TGTGCTAGCAGCCCTGGGACGGACTCTGGAAACACCATATATTTT.

The chain is built from TRBV27 and TRBJ2-7, with 7 nucleotides matching TRBD1. The CDR3 length is 13 residues. Unmatched junction bases numbered 6, after V lost 6 bases and J lost 4 bases. Germline V gene sequence: CDR1 MNHEY, CDR2 SMNVEV (reference sequence). CDR3 sequence: CASRGTEVYEQYF. In DNA form, the CDR3 reads TGTGCCAGCAGAGGGACAGAAGTATACGAGCAGTACTTC.

This chain joins TRBV28 and TRBJ2-5; perhaps TRBD2 as D (6 bases). Looked up from germline, CDR1 is MDHEN and CDR2 is SYDVKM. The V end lost 8 bases, the J end lost 2 bases, and 15 bases lay between the germline ends. The CDR3 covers 14 residues. CDR3 protein: CASAVGTQQETQYF. As DNA, the CDR3 is TGTGCCAGCGCGGTCGGGACTCAACAAGAGACCCAGTACTTC. Variable domain in full (rest from reference TRBV28 and TRBJ2-5): DVKVTQSSRYLVKRTGEKVFLECVQDMDHENMFWYRQDPGLGLRLIYFSYDVKMKEKGDIPEGYSVSREKKERFSLILESASTNQTSMYLCASAVGTQQETQYFGPGTRLLVL.

This clonotype was picked up many times. CDR3 DNA: TGTGCCAGCAGCTTAGAGGAGCGGGGCTCTACAGAGCAGTACTTC. Protein product: CASSLEERGSTEQYF. The chain carries TRBV7-8 and TRBJ2-7, with 7 bases lining up with TRBD2. J lost 7 bases, V lost 1 base, and 10 bases had no gene match. Germline V gene lookup returns CDR1 SGHVS and CDR2 FQNEAQ. The CDR3 sequence is 15 residues long.

Ten or more counts support this clonotype. This chain links TRBV27 with TRBJ1-2, with D possibly matching TRBD1 (5 bases). V shed 6 bases and J shed 5 bases, with 19 bases lying between them. CDR1 is MNHEY, CDR2 SMNVEV, per germline (reference sequence). The CDR3 totals 15 residues. CDR3 residues: CASSPFSTAEYGYTF. The DNA of the CDR3 is TGTGCCAGCAGCCCATTTTCGACAGCAGAGTATGGCTACACCTTC.

This chain uses TRBV7-2 with TRBJ2-7; 8 bases fit TRBD1. CDR3 size: 15 residues. From germline, CDR1 is SGHTA and CDR2 FQGNSA. Trimming took 6 bases from V and 5 from J; bases not matched to a gene: 12. The CDR3 nucleotides are TGTGCCAGCAGTCCCGGTGGGACAGGCCGGGACGAGCAGTACTTC. Residues: CASSPGGTGRDEQYF.

Notes on this clonotype: This clone may be a read error of a much larger clone one base away. This rearrangement joins TRBV19 to TRBJ1-2, with 8 nucleotides matching TRBD1. The CDR3 totals 14 residues. CDR1 is LNHDA, CDR2 SQIVND, per germline (reference sequence). Trimming removed 4 bases from V and 7 bases from J; junction bases left unmatched: 8. CDR3 in amino acids: CASSTRQGSAGYTF. The CDR3 region has the DNA TGTGCCAGTAGTACCAGACAGGGGAGCGCTGGCTACACCTTC.

This clonotype has ten or more counts. The chain uses TRBV19 and TRBJ1-2; the match to TRBD1 covers 9 bases. V was pared by 1 base and J by 6 bases, with 6 bases of the junction left unmatched. The CDR3 consists of 15 residues. CDR1 is LNHDA, CDR2 SQIVND, per germline (reference sequence). The CDR3 spells CASSIAPTGGNGYTF. In nucleotides, the CDR3 is TGTGCCAGTAGTATAGCCCCCACAGGGGGCAATGGCTACACCTTC. Looking up the rest from reference TRBV19 and TRBJ1-2 gives the full variable domain: DGGITQSPKYLFRKEGQNVTLSCEQNLNHDAMYWYRQDPGQGLRLIYYSQIVNDFQKGDIAEGYSVSREKKESFPLTVTSAQKNPTAFYLCASSIAPTGGNGYTFGSGTRLTVV.

This clonotype was seen at least ten times. This chain links TRBV19 with TRBJ2-2, with a possible D match to TRBD2 (6 bases). V dropped 3 bases and J dropped 0 bases, with 8 bases sitting between them. The V gene's germline CDR1 is LNHDA and CDR2 SQIVND (reference sequence). The CDR3 runs 15 residues. CDR3 bases: TGTGCCAGTAGTATCGGCGGGACGAACACCGGGGAGCTGTTTTTT. Translation: CASSIGGTNTGELFF.

V and J are TRBV12-3 or TRBV12-4 and TRBJ1-2; D not resolved. The CDR3 length is 12 residues. The germline V and J ends were trimmed by 3 bases and 4 bases, with 6 bases remaining between them. This CDR3 reads CASSLKFYGYTF. DNA for the CDR3: TGTGCCAGCAGTTTGAAATTCTATGGCTACACCTTC.

This clonotype was seen many times. The chain is built from TRBV20-1 and TRBJ2-5; 8 bases are a match to TRBD1. The V gene's germline CDR1 is DFQATT and CDR2 SNEGSKA (reference sequence). Losses at the gene ends were 6 bases for V and 6 bases for J; bases not matched to a gene: 9. The CDR3 runs 13 residues. The CDR3 is CSARTGKGKTQYF. DNA of the CDR3: TGCAGTGCCCGGACAGGGAAAGGGAAGACCCAGTACTTC.

The count of this clonotype is one. Mismatch with germline at one junction end may stem from a read error. The chain has TRBV27 and TRBJ1-1; D is unclear. This CDR3 is built from 15 residues. Per germline, CDR1 MNHEY and CDR2 SMNVEV (reference sequence). The CDR3 here is CASSPLGGLNTEASF. For the CDR3, the DNA is TGTGCCAGCAGTCCCCTCGGCGGTTTGAACACTGAAGCTTCCTTT.

This clonotype appeared a few times. The chain couples TRBV11-2 to TRBJ1-6, with D possibly matching TRBD1 (5 bases). Trimming shortened V by 3 bases and J by 10 bases, and 10 bases separated the two germline ends. Germline V gene sequence: CDR1 SGHAT, CDR2 FQNNGV. This CDR3 is 13 amino acids long. CDR3 amino acids: CASSFRWGSPLHF. As DNA, the CDR3 is TGTGCCAGCAGCTTCCGATGGGGCTCACCCCTCCACTTT.

The chain recombines TRBV2 with TRBJ2-6, with D perhaps TRBD2 (6 bases). The CDR3 loop spans 13 amino acids. Germline CDR1 reads SNHLY; CDR2 reads FYNNEI. V gave up 6 bases and J gave up 9 bases, with 12 bases separating them. CDR3 region: CASRPGLDNVLTF. The CDR3 DNA follows: TGTGCCAGCAGACCGGGACTGGACAACGTCCTGACTTTC.

In its sample, this clonotype was seen many times. V is TRBV28 and J is TRBJ1-1; the match to TRBD1 covers 7 bases. The J segment lost 4 bases and the V segment lost 1 base, leaving 12 bases of the junction unmatched. The germline V gene encodes CDR1 MDHEN and CDR2 SYDVKM. This CDR3 region has 17 residues. The chain's CDR3 is CASSLSSGQGEGTEAFF. DNA for the CDR3: TGTGCCAGCAGTTTATCGTCCGGGCAGGGGGAGGGCACTGAAGCTTTCTTT.

The CDR3 here is CSVEFRDRGSYEQYF. For the CDR3, the DNA is TGCAGCGTTGAGTTCCGGGACAGGGGTTCCTACGAGCAGTACTTC. The V and J genes are TRBV29-1 and TRBJ2-7, with 10 bases lining up with TRBD1. V lost 3 bases to trimming and J lost 1 base; unmatched junction nucleotides: 6. The germline V gene has CDR1 SQVTM and CDR2 ANQGSEA. CDR3 size: 15 residues.

The chain uses TRBV11-2 and TRBJ2-7; 9 positions agree with TRBD2. The V gene's germline CDR1 is SGHAT and CDR2 FQNNGV. V trimming: 3 bases; J trimming: 5 bases; junction bases outside the gene matches: 8. This CDR3 has 15 residues. The CDR3: CASSLDSGGPNEQYF. The CDR3 DNA reads as TGTGCCAGCAGCTTGGATAGCGGGGGACCCAACGAGCAGTACTTC.

This clonotype was seen ten or more times. The chain combines TRBV28 with TRBJ1-3; D unclear. The CDR3 runs to 11 residues. V was shortened by 8 bases and J by 4 bases, with 6 bases between the two germline ends. Germline CDR1 reads MDHEN; CDR2 reads SYDVKM. CDR3 in amino acids: CASLGGNTIYF. The CDR3 DNA sequence: TGTGCCAGCCTCGGGGGAAACACCATATATTTT.

This clonotype showed up many times. The rearrangement links TRBV6-2 or TRBV6-3 to TRBJ1-2; unclear D gene. The CDR3 has 13 residues. V shed 2 bases and J shed 8 bases, with 12 bases lying between them. The V gene's germline CDR1 is MNHEY and CDR2 SVGEGT. The CDR3 loop reads CASSYGSPVGYTF. The CDR3 DNA follows: TGTGCCAGCAGTTACGGCAGCCCGGTAGGCTACACCTTC.

This clonotype has at least ten counts. The rearrangement uses TRBV6-5 and TRBJ1-1; maybe TRBD1 (5 bases). The length of the CDR3 is 14 residues. Trimming pared 2 bases from V and 6 bases from J, leaving 13 bases between. Germline lookup yields CDR1 MNHEY and CDR2 SVGAGI. CDR3 amino acids: CASSYGGGIAEAFF. Here the CDR3 DNA reads TGTGCCAGCAGTTACGGTGGGGGGATCGCTGAAGCTTTCTTT.

This clonotype was found many times. The chain carries TRBV2 and TRBJ2-7, with TRBD2 matching 15 bases. CDR1 is SNHLY, CDR2 FYNNEI, per germline. This CDR3 contains 14 residues. J lost 12 bases, V lost 7 bases, and 10 bases had no gene match. CDR3 sequence reads: CASTPGTSGRPPYF. CDR3 DNA sequence: TGTGCCAGCACCCCCGGGACTAGCGGGAGGCCCCCGTACTTC. Filled out from reference TRBV2 and TRBJ2-7, the complete variable domain reads EPEVTQTPSHQVTQMGQEVILRCVPISNHLYFYWYRQILGQKVEFLVSFYNNEISEKSEIFDDQFSVERPDGSNFTLKIRSTKLEDSAMYFCASTPGTSGRPPYFGPGTRLTVT.

The rearrangement links TRBV3-1 to TRBJ2-5; 7 nucleotides agree with TRBD2. Looked up from germline, CDR1 is LGHDT and CDR2 is YNNKEL (reference sequence). Losses at the gene ends were 6 bases for V and 1 base for J; bases not matched to a gene: 5. This CDR3 is built from 14 residues. This chain's CDR3 is CASRDGTIQETQYF. Here the CDR3 DNA reads TGTGCCAGCAGGGACGGGACTATCCAAGAGACCCAGTACTTC.

In its sample, this clonotype was seen many times. The CDR3 is CASSHVPGQESPLHF. The CDR3 region has the DNA TGTGCCAGCAGCCACGTCCCGGGACAGGAATCACCCCTCCACTTT. The rearrangement links TRBV28 to TRBJ1-6; 8 nucleotides agree with TRBD1. The CDR3 is made up of 15 amino acids. Germline CDR1 reads MDHEN; CDR2 reads SYDVKM. V lost 6 bases and J lost 10; bases outside the gene matches: 11.